One and the same sample provided the 8 T cell receptor beta chains below, sequenced in a study of shared clonotypes between healthy human individuals. Profiling relied on immunoSEQ multiplex PCR, and the TCRdb table lists in-frame clones only, not all of them. The data show around 1.5 million clones, with 95% to 99% seen just once and about 0.45% held by the top ten. The sequencing sample was made of naive CD4+ T cells sorted from blood. Subset meaning: CD45RA+ positively selected. The receptors stem from a man aged 25-45 years in good health.

The genes are TRBV10-3 and TRBJ1-5, with 7 bases matching TRBD1. Trimming at V came to 3 bases and at J to 1 base, leaving 6 bases not matched to a gene. Germline V gene data show CDR1 as ENHRY and CDR2 as SYGVKD. This CDR3 spans 16 amino acids. Here the CDR3 reads CAISDQGGGSNQPQHF. In DNA form, the CDR3 reads TGTGCCATCAGTGATCAAGGGGGCGGAAGCAATCAGCCCCAGCATTTT.

With respect to this clone: This same CDR3 is encoded by further DNA sequences in the sample. DNA of the CDR3: TGCGCCAGCAGCTCGGGGACATCCGGGGGCGATGAGCAGTTCTTC. This encodes CASSSGTSGGDEQFF. This rearrangement joins TRBV5-1 to TRBJ2-1; the D gene could be TRBD1 or TRBD2 (6 bases each). Germline V gene data show CDR1 as SGHRS and CDR2 as YFSETQ. The CDR3 runs 15 residues. V was shortened by 3 bases and J by 8 bases, with 18 bases between the two germline ends.

In its sample, this clone was seen once. The gene calls are TRBV5-4 and TRBJ2-2, with D maybe TRBD2 (5 bases). The germline V gene encodes CDR1 SGHNT and CDR2 YYREEE (reference sequence). This CDR3 contains 17 residues. Trimming stripped 3 bases from V and 5 bases from J, with 20 bases between. CDR3 sequence reads: CASSSEVGSVKTGELFF. Written as DNA, the CDR3 is TGTGCCAGCAGCTCGGAGGTTGGTAGCGTAAAAACCGGGGAGCTGTTTTTT.

The rearrangement joins TRBV5-8 to TRBJ2-5; 11 bases agree with TRBD2. The CDR3 loop spans 16 amino acids. The trim removed 2 bases at V and 4 bases at J, leaving 7 bases unmatched. Germline CDR1 reads SGHTS; CDR2 reads YDEGEE. CDR3 DNA sequence: TGTGCCAGCAGCTTCTCGGTACTAGCGGGAGCAGAGACCCAGTACTTC. Its protein is CASSFSVLAGAETQYF.

V and J are TRBV5-1 and TRBJ2-7, with D perhaps matching TRBD2 (5 bases). Germline V gives CDR1 SGHRS, CDR2 YFSETQ. This CDR3 comprises 14 residues. V lost 1 base to trimming and J lost 4 bases, with 12 bases between them. DNA of the CDR3: TGCGCCAGCAGCTTGTCCGTCGGGAAGTACGAGCAGTACTTC. This translates into CASSLSVGKYEQYF.

The chain carries TRBV4-1 and TRBJ2-3, with D perhaps given as TRBD1 or TRBD2 (5 bases each). V lost 6 bases to trimming and J lost 4 bases, with 8 bases between them. Looked up from germline, CDR1 is MGHRA and CDR2 is YSYEKL. This CDR3 has 12 amino acids. The CDR3 is CASRGVPDTQYF. CDR3 DNA sequence: TGCGCCAGCAGGGGGGTTCCAGATACGCAGTATTTT.

The chain has TRBV19 and TRBJ2-1; the D is unclear. V was cut by 6 bases and J by 7 bases, with 7 bases left in between. The V gene's germline CDR1 is LNHDA and CDR2 SQIVND (reference sequence). CDR3 length equals 11 residues. CDR3: CASRHRNEQFF. Here the CDR3 DNA reads TGTGCCAGTAGACACAGAAATGAGCAGTTCTTC.

The chain employs TRBV29-1 and TRBJ1-1, with 8 bases aligning to TRBD1. The V and J ends lost 5 bases and 4 bases, in that order; junction bases with no gene match: 6. Germline V lookup: CDR1 SQVTM, CDR2 ANQGSEA. The CDR3 is 13 amino acids. In DNA, the CDR3 is TGCAGCGTTTTTGGACAGGGAGGCACTGAAGCTTTCTTT. It codes for CSVFGQGGTEAFF.